The 14 T cell receptor beta chains below come from one sample, sequenced in a study of blood T cell repertoires in COVID-19. Produced via immunoSEQ multiplex PCR; TCRdb's table is partial and in-frame only. The profile shows about 220,000 clones, around 82% of them singletons. The material sequenced was peripheral blood. These receptors all come from an older woman with acute or convalescent COVID-19.

The V gene is TRBV15, the J gene TRBJ1-3; D is ambiguous. Trimming cost V 0 bases and J 2 bases, with 8 bases left between them. Germline loops: CDR1 LNHNV, CDR2 YYDKDF (reference sequence). The CDR3 length is 15 residues. In DNA, the CDR3 is TGTGCCACCAGCAGAGATTACGGGGCTGGAAACACCATATATTTT. Translation: CATSRDYGAGNTIYF.

In this sample, this clone turned up a few times. V gene TRBV5-1 combines with J gene TRBJ2-3; D perhaps matches TRBD1 (5 bases). In germline, CDR1 is SGHRS, CDR2 YFSETQ. CDR3 size: 16 residues. V dropped 0 bases and J dropped 0 bases, with 11 bases sitting between them. CDR3 sequence reads: CASSLGRGASTDTQYF. CDR3 sequence (DNA): TGCGCCAGCAGCTTGGGTAGGGGCGCTAGCACAGATACGCAGTATTTT.

The sample holds one count of this clone. The rearrangement joins TRBV6-5 to TRBJ2-2; D is undetermined. V was clipped by 0 bases and J by 3 bases, with 8 bases between them. The CDR3 extends over 15 amino acids. In germline, CDR1 is MNHEY, CDR2 SVGAGI. The CDR3 loop is CASSYSSPDTGELFF. DNA of the CDR3: TGTGCCAGCAGTTACTCTTCCCCAGACACCGGGGAGCTGTTTTTT.

The rearrangement uses TRBV9 and TRBJ1-2; D possibly corresponds to TRBD1 (6 bases). CDR3 length equals 15 residues. V was shortened by 0 bases and J by 4 bases, with 13 bases between the two germline ends. Germline-derived CDR1 and CDR2 are SGDLS and YYNGEE. The CDR3: CASSVGGRGPYGYTF. DNA for the CDR3: TGTGCCAGCAGCGTAGGTGGCAGGGGTCCCTATGGCTACACCTTC.

With respect to this clone: Other DNA sequences from this sample encode an identical CDR3 as well. V and J are TRBV5-1 and TRBJ1-1, with D perhaps matching TRBD1 (5 bases). The CDR3 is made up of 13 amino acids. Germline CDR1 SGHRS, CDR2 YFSETQ. Trimming pared 4 bases from V and 1 base from J, leaving 8 bases between. This chain's CDR3 is CASSTQGNTEAFF. The DNA for the CDR3 is TGCGCCAGCAGCACCCAGGGGAACACTGAAGCTTTCTTT.

The chain combines TRBV5-1 with TRBJ2-5; D might be TRBD2 (5 bases). V was clipped by 3 bases and J by 2 bases, with 8 bases between them. The CDR3 runs to 13 residues. CDR1 SGHRS and CDR2 YFSETQ come from the germline V gene. CDR3 coding DNA: TGCGCCAGCAGCTACCGGGAACAAGAGACCCAGTACTTC. Protein product: CASSYREQETQYF. The full variable domain, in which reference TRBV5-1 and TRBJ2-5 provide the parts outside the CDR3, is KAGVTQTPRYLIKTRGQQVTLSCSPISGHRSVSWYQQTPGQGLQFLFEYFSETQRNKGNFPGRFSGRQFSNSRSEMNVSTLELGDSALYLCASSYREQETQYFGPGTRLLVL.

Concerning this clone: One junction end does not reproduce the germline sequence, and a read error may be involved. CDR3 region: CASKIFSRANVLTF. The CDR3 DNA reads TGTGCCAGTAAAATTTTCTCTCGGGCCAACGTCCTGACTTTC. V gene TRBV19 combines with J gene TRBJ2-6; D is unresolved. CDR3 length: 14 residues. CDR1 LNHDA and CDR2 SQIVND come from the germline V gene (reference sequence).

This clone came up a few times. The chain couples TRBV10-3 to TRBJ1-2, with TRBD1 as a possible D gene (6 bases). The CDR3 spans 13 residues. The V end lost 6 bases, the J end lost 8 bases, and 16 bases lay between the germline ends. Germline V gene data show CDR1 as ENHRY and CDR2 as SYGVKD. CDR3 sequence (DNA): TGTGCCATCAGCTCTACAGGGAAGAACGGCTACACCTTC. Amino acids: CAISSTGKNGYTF.

The V and J genes are TRBV6-6 and TRBJ1-6, with D tentatively TRBD1 (5 bases). The CDR3 runs 15 residues. Germline CDR1 MNHNY, CDR2 SVGAGI (reference sequence). Trimming removed 2 bases at V and 8 bases at J, with 13 bases between. The CDR3 DNA sequence: TGTGCCAGCAGTTACGGCAGGGCGTTGGATTCACCCCTCCACTTT. Translated, it gives CASSYGRALDSPLHF.

This sequence joins TRBV4-1 and TRBJ1-2; D is ambiguous. The germline CDR1 and CDR2 sequences are MGHRA and YSYEKL. The CDR3 extends over 12 amino acids. V was pared by 8 bases and J by 5 bases, with 12 bases between. The CDR3 loop reads CASWNDLYGYTF. CDR3 bases: TGCGCCAGCTGGAACGACTTATATGGCTACACCTTC.

This clone has a count of ten or more. V gene TRBV23-1 combines with J gene TRBJ1-1, with unresolved D. TRBV23-1 is marked as an open reading frame, function uncertain. The CDR3 consists of 14 residues. Trimming pared 3 bases from V and 11 bases from J, leaving 19 bases between. CDR3 loop: CASSHPLTPGWAFF. DNA of the CDR3: TGCGCCAGCAGTCATCCGCTCACCCCGGGTTGGGCTTTCTTT.

This clone has only one observation. V is TRBV6-2 or TRBV6-3 and J is TRBJ1-6; D gene ambiguous. This CDR3 has 15 residues. V shed 6 bases and J shed 6 bases, with 15 bases lying between them. Germline V gene sequence: CDR1 MNHEY, CDR2 SVGEGT. CDR3 DNA sequence: TGTGCCAGCAGCCCTGACCGGAGTTCTAATTCACCCCTCCACTTT. Translation gives CASSPDRSSNSPLHF.

The gene calls are TRBV30 and TRBJ1-4; possibly TRBD1 for D (6 bases). The CDR3 extends over 15 amino acids. V dropped 0 bases and J dropped 1 base, with 9 bases sitting between them. Germline-derived CDR1 and CDR2 are GTSNPN and SVGIG (reference sequence). The CDR3 protein is CAWSVRRGTNEKLFF. DNA of the CDR3: TGTGCCTGGAGTGTACGCAGGGGAACTAATGAAAAACTGTTTTTT.

The chain combines TRBV24-1 with TRBJ1-1; the D gene is possibly TRBD1 (6 bases). The V and J ends lost 0 bases and 3 bases respectively, with 7 bases between them. The CDR3 is 14 residues long. Germline loops: CDR1 KGHDR, CDR2 SFDVKD. The CDR3 DNA sequence: TGTGCCACCAGTGATTTGCCAGGGGACACTGAAGCTTTCTTT. This sequence encodes CATSDLPGDTEAFF.